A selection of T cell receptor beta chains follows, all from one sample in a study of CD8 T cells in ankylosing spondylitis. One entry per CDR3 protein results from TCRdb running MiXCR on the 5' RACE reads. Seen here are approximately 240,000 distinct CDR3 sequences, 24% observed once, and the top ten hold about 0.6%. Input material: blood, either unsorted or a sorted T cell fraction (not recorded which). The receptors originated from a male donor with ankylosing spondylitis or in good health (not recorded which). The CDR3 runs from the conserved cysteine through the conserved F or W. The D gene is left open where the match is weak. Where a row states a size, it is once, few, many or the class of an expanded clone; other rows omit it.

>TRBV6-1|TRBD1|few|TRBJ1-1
CASSRGTGGRTEAFF
TGTGCCAGCAGTCGAGGGACAGGGGGGCGGACTGAAGCTTTCTTT
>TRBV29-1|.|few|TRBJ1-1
CSVERGVNTEAFF
TGCAGCGTTGAACGGGGCGTGAACACTGAAGCTTTCTTT
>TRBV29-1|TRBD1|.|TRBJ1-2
CSGGTGVNYGYTF
TGCAGCGGTGGGACAGGGGTCAACTATGGCTACACCTTC
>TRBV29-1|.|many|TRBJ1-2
CSVERVESYGYTF
TGCAGCGTTGAAAGGGTGGAAAGCTATGGCTACACCTTC
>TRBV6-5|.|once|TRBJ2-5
CASSYSNLEGETQYF
TGTGCCAGCAGTTACTCGAATCTGGAAGGGGAGACCCAGTACTTC
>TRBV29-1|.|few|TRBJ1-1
CSVCGLMNTEAFF
TGCAGCGTTTGTGGGCTGATGAACACTGAAGCTTTCTTT
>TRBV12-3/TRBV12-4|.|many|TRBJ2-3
CASSLSGRSTDTQYF
TGTGCCAGCAGTCTCTCAGGGAGAAGCACAGATACGCAGTATTTT
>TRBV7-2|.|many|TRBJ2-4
CASSLGSLAKNIQYF
TGTGCCAGCAGCTTAGGTAGCTTGGCCAAAAACATTCAGTACTTC
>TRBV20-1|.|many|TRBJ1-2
CSARTEYGYTF
TGCAGTGCCAGGACAGAGTATGGCTACACCTTC
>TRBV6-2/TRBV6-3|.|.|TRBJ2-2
CASSHTGGELFF
TGTGCCAGCAGCCACACGGGGGGGGAGCTGTTTTTT
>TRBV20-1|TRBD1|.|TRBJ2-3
CSATNRGQGTDTQYF
TGCAGTGCTACCAACAGGGGGCAGGGCACAGATACGCAGTATTTT
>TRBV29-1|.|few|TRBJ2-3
CSVELREPTQYF
TGCAGCGTTGAGTTGCGGGAACCAACGCAGTATTTT
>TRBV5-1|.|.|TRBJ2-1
CASSRAGSNEQFF
TGCGCCAGCAGTCGGGCTGGGTCCAATGAGCAGTTCTTC
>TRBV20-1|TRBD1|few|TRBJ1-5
CSARGEGGEDQPQHF
TGCAGTGCTAGAGGGGAAGGGGGCGAAGATCAGCCCCAGCATTTT
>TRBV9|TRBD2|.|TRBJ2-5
CASSVGVAGGQETQYF
TGTGCCAGCAGCGTAGGGGTGGCGGGGGGCCAAGAGACCCAGTACTTC
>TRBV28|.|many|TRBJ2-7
CASTTRPYEQYF
TGTGCCAGCACCACTAGGCCCTACGAGCAGTACTTC
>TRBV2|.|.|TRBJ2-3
CASRHGTPSSTDTQYF
TGTGCCAGCAGACACGGGACTCCTTCGAGCACAGATACGCAGTATTTT
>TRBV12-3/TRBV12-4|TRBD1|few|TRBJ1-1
CASFRQGGTEAFF
TGTGCCAGCTTTAGACAGGGTGGCACTGAAGCTTTCTTT
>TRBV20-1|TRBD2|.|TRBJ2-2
CSAWTSKNTGELFF
TGCAGTGCTTGGACTAGCAAAAACACCGGGGAGCTGTTTTTT
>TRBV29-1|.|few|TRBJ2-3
CSGDNHDTQYF
TGCAGCGGCGACAACCACGATACGCAGTATTTT
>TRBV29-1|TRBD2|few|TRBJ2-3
CSVSSGGGTDTQYF
TGCAGCGTTTCAAGCGGGGGGGGCACAGATACGCAGTATTTT
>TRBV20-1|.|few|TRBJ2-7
CSPNRFSYEQYF
TGCAGCCCAAACAGGTTCTCCTACGAGCAGTACTTC
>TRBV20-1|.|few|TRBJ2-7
CSARDLHGRSYEQYF
TGCAGTGCTAGAGATCTTCATGGGCGCTCCTACGAGCAGTACTTC
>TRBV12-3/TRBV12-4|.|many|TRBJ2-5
CASSLKGVETQYF
TGTGCCAGCAGCCTCAAGGGGGTCGAGACCCAGTACTTC
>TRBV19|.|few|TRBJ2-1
CASSIQGSANEQFF
TGTGCCAGTAGTATACAGGGTTCGGCAAATGAGCAGTTCTTC
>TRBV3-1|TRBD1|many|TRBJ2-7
CASSYGTGSYEQYF
TGTGCCAGCAGCTACGGGACAGGGAGCTACGAGCAGTACTTC
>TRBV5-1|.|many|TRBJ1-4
CASSLGLAREKLFF
TGCGCCAGCAGCCTCGGTCTAGCTAGGGAAAAACTGTTTTTT
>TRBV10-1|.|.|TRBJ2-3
CASSDGQGGTDTQYF
TGCGCCAGCAGCGATGGACAGGGAGGGACAGATACGCAGTATTTT
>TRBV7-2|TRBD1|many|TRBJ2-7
CASRRDSSSYEQYF
TGTGCCAGCAGACGGGACAGTAGCTCCTACGAGCAGTACTTC
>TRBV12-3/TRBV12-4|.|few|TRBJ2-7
CATGAGGYEQYF
TGTGCCACAGGGGCCGGAGGGTACGAGCAGTACTTC
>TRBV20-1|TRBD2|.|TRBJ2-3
CSARRDGGRDTQYF
TGCAGTGCTAGGAGGGACGGGGGGAGAGATACGCAGTATTTT
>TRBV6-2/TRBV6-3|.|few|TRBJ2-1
CASSAVGGNNEQFF
TGTGCCAGCAGCGCCGTAGGGGGGAACAATGAGCAGTTCTTC
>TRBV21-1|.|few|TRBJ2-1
CASSKMVGTEQFF
TGTGCCAGCAGCAAGATGGTGGGCACTGAGCAGTTCTTC
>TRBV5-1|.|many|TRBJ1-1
CASSPTGVMNTEAFF
TGCGCCAGCAGCCCCACGGGGGTGATGAACACTGAAGCTTTCTTT
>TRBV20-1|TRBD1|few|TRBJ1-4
CSAQQGRGEKLFF
TGCAGTGCCCAACAGGGGCGGGGTGAAAAACTGTTTTTT
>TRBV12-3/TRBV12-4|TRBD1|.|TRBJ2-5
CASSLAAGGGETQYF
TGTGCCAGCAGTTTAGCGGCAGGGGGCGGGGAGACCCAGTACTTC
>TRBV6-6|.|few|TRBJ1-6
CASGRSPLHF
TGTGCCAGCGGTCGATCACCCCTCCACTTT
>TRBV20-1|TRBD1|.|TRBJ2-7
CSAGRDSSYEQYF
TGCAGTGCTGGTAGGGACAGCTCCTACGAGCAGTACTTC
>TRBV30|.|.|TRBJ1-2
CAWSGGQGGGYTF
TGTGCCTGGAGTGGGGGGCAGGGTGGTGGCTACACCTTC
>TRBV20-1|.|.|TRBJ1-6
CCATKGNLRTGGSPLHF
TGCTGTGCCACTAAAGGGAATCTTAGGACCGGGGGCTCACCCCTCCACTTT
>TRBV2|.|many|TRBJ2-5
CASSPAWTQETQYF
TGTGCCAGCTCACCCGCCTGGACCCAAGAGACCCAGTACTTC
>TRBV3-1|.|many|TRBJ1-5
CASSQGPRQPQHF
TGTGCCAGCAGCCAAGGGCCCCGCCAGCCCCAGCATTTT
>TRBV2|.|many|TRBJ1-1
CASNIQSEAFF
TGTGCCAGCAATATTCAGAGTGAAGCTTTCTTT
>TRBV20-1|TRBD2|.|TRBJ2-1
CSASLGGNEQFF
TGCAGTGCTAGTTTGGGGGGGAATGAGCAGTTCTTC
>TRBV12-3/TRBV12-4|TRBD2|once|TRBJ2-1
CASSTLGAGGYNEQFF
TGTGCCAGCAGTACTTTGGGAGCGGGGGGCTACAATGAGCAGTTCTTC
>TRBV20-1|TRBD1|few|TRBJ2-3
CSATQGGGPTDTQYF
TGCAGTGCGACCCAAGGGGGCGGCCCCACAGATACGCAGTATTTT
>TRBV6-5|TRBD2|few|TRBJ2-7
CASRLAGATAYEQYF
TGTGCCAGCAGATTAGCGGGGGCCACCGCCTACGAGCAGTACTTC
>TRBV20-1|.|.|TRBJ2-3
CSATDPGVGGTQYF
TGCAGTGCTACCGACCCGGGGGTGGGCGGGACGCAGTATTTT
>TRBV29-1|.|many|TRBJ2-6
CSVGGLSSGANVLTF
TGCAGCGTTGGGGGCCTAAGCTCTGGGGCCAACGTCCTGACTTTC
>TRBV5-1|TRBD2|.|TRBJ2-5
CASSGTGTSYQETQYF
TGCGCCAGCAGCGGCACCGGGACTAGCTACCAAGAGACCCAGTACTTC
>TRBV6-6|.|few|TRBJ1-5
CASIQDSNQPQHF
TGTGCCAGCATCCAGGACAGTAATCAGCCCCAGCATTTT
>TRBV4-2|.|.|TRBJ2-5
CARSPGPQETQYF
TGTGCCAGGAGCCCCGGGCCTCAAGAGACCCAGTACTTC
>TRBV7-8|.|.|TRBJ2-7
CASSLSATAYEQYF
TGTGCCAGCAGCTTATCTGCGACGGCCTACGAGCAGTACTTC
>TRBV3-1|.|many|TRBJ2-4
CASSQGGKAGISIQYF
TGTGCCAGCAGCCAAGGGGGGAAAGCCGGGATAAGCATTCAGTACTTC
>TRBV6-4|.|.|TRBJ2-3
CASPDGENPSTDTQYF
TGTGCCAGCCCAGACGGCGAGAACCCTAGCACAGATACGCAGTATTTT
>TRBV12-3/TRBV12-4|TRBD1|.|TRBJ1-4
CASSLDGRQGLF
TGTGCCAGCAGTTTAGATGGTCGACAGGGTCTTTTT
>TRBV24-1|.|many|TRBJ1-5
CATSDPTVGNQPQHF
TGTGCCACCAGTGACCCGACAGTAGGGAATCAGCCCCAGCATTTT
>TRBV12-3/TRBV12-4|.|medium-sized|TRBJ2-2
CASRTANTGELFF
TGTGCCAGCAGGACAGCGAACACCGGGGAGCTGTTTTTT
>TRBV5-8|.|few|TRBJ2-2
CASSLGTGRENTGELFF
TGTGCCAGCAGCTTGGGAACGGGACGGGAGAACACCGGGGAGCTGTTTTTT